A selection of T cell receptor beta chains follows, all from one sample in a study of shared clonotypes between healthy human individuals. Libraries were prepared by immunoSEQ multiplex PCR; TCRdb keeps only in-frame clonotypes and omits some of them. The data hold about 320,000 clones, with about nine tenths observed a single time. Sequenced material: memory CD8+ T cells sorted from blood. These receptor sequences come from a man between 18 and 35 years old in good health. Each CDR3 is given with its conserved first and last residue. Each record gives: V gene, clone size, D gene, J gene, CDR3 DNA, CDR3 protein. The D gene is left open where the match is weak. Only part of the rows carry a size: once, few, many, or a class if the clone is expanded.

TRBV7-9	-	-	TRBJ2-7	TGTGCCAGCAGCTTGGAGGGCCTCTCCTACGAGCAGTACTTC	CASSLEGLSYEQYF
TRBV9	-	-	TRBJ1-4	TGTGCCAGCAGCGTAGCGGGGCTCGATGAAAAACTGTTTTTT	CASSVAGLDEKLFF
TRBV5-1	many	-	TRBJ2-3	TGCGCCAGCAGCTTGGGGACTACCAGCACAGATACGCAGTATTTT	CASSLGTTSTDTQYF
TRBV28	-	-	TRBJ1-1	TGTGCCAGCAGTCCTGGACGGACGGTGAACACTGAAGCTTTCTTT	CASSPGRTVNTEAFF
TRBV27	-	-	TRBJ2-5	TGTGCCAGCAGTCAAAGGAGGATCCAAGAGACCCAGTACTTC	CASSQRRIQETQYF
TRBV19	-	-	TRBJ1-2	TGTGCCAGTAGTACTATGATGTATGGCTACACCTTC	CASSTMMYGYTF
TRBV7-9	-	TRBD1	TRBJ2-7	TGTGCCAGCAGTCAACCGGGACAGAAGTACTTC	CASSQPGQKYF
TRBV5-8	-	TRBD1	TRBJ1-2	TGTGCCAGCAGCTTAGGGACAGGGGAGGATGGCTACACCTTC	CASSLGTGEDGYTF
TRBV27	few	TRBD1	TRBJ1-6	TGTGCCAGCAGCTGGACAGGGTTGAATTCACCCCTCCACTTT	CASSWTGLNSPLHF
TRBV11-2	-	-	TRBJ1-3	TGTGCCAGCAGCTCGGCACCTCGGGAACTCGGAAACACCATATATTTT	CASSSAPRELGNTIYF
TRBV7-9	-	TRBD1	TRBJ2-7	TGTGCCAGCAGTTCCGACAGGGTCCACGAGCAGTACTTC	CASSSDRVHEQYF
TRBV6-5	-	-	TRBJ2-7	TGTGCCAGCAGTTTAGGGGGGGAGGCACTCTACGAGCAGTACTTC	CASSLGGEALYEQYF
TRBV7-2	-	-	TRBJ1-1	TGTGCCAGCAGCTTACGCAGACAGACTGAAGCTTTCTTT	CASSLRRQTEAFF
TRBV11-3	once	TRBD1	TRBJ2-1	TGTGCCAGCAGCCCAACCCTGGGGACAGGGGCACCCTACAATGAGCAGTTCTTC	CASSPTLGTGAPYNEQFF
TRBV27	-	-	TRBJ1-1	TGTGCCAGCAGTTTAGCCAGGGGAAGTACTGAAGCTTTCTTT	CASSLARGSTEAFF
TRBV29-1	-	-	TRBJ1-1	TGCAGCGTCACTCTAGGCGGACTAAACACTGAAGCTTTCTTT	CSVTLGGLNTEAFF
TRBV28	-	-	TRBJ1-4	TGTGCCAGCAGTTTGGCGGACAGCGCTAATGAAAAACTGTTTTTT	CASSLADSANEKLFF
TRBV11-2	-	-	TRBJ2-7	TGTGCCAGCAGCTTAGTGGGGGGACTCTTTTACGAGCAGTACTTC	CASSLVGGLFYEQYF
TRBV9	many	-	TRBJ1-2	TGTGCCAGCAGCGCGGGCCCCCAAGGGGACCTTGGCTACACCTTC	CASSAGPQGDLGYTF
TRBV5-5	-	TRBD1	TRBJ2-2	TGTGCCAGCAGCTTAGACAGGGCGTGGACCGGGGAGCTGTTTTTT	CASSLDRAWTGELFF
TRBV11-1	-	-	TRBJ2-7	TGTGCCAGCAGCCCCGCGGAGGGTTACGAGCAGTACTTC	CASSPAEGYEQYF
TRBV30	-	-	TRBJ2-2	TGTGCCTGGAGTGTACGAGGGGGCACCGGGGAGCTGTTTTTT	CAWSVRGGTGELFF
TRBV10-1	-	-	TRBJ2-3	TGCGCCAGCAGTCCTGGGACTCTTGGGCCCACAGATACGCAGTATTTT	CASSPGTLGPTDTQYF
TRBV27	-	-	TRBJ1-5	TGTGCCAGCAGTTTGGACAACGCAATCAATCAGCCCCAGCATTTT	CASSLDNAINQPQHF
TRBV29-1	-	-	TRBJ2-7	TGCAGCGTTGACTCCGGGACCGGCTACGAGCAGTACTTC	CSVDSGTGYEQYF
TRBV5-1	-	-	TRBJ2-3	TGCGCCAGCAGCTTGAACAGGGTGGGCACAGATACGCAGTATTTT	CASSLNRVGTDTQYF
TRBV6-5	-	-	TRBJ1-1	TGTGCCAGCAGTTACTCATTAGGGGTGAGCACTGAAGCTTTCTTT	CASSYSLGVSTEAFF
TRBV5-3	-	-	TRBJ1-5	TGTGCCAGAAGCTTTTGGGAAGCGGGCAATGGGAATCAGCCCCAGCATTTT	CARSFWEAGNGNQPQHF
TRBV5-1	-	-	TRBJ2-7	TGCGCCAGCAGAACAGGGACAAACGAGCAGTACTTC	CASRTGTNEQYF
TRBV4-1	-	TRBD2	TRBJ2-7	TGCGCCAGCAGCCTCACTAGCGGGAGGGCCCACGAGCAGTACTTC	CASSLTSGRAHEQYF
TRBV9	-	-	TRBJ1-2	TGTGCCAGCAGCGTAGGGGGGGACTATGGCTACACCTTC	CASSVGGDYGYTF
TRBV13	-	-	TRBJ2-7	TGTGCCAGCTCGGACAACACCTATCGGGAGCAGTACTTC	CASSDNTYREQYF
TRBV6-5	-	-	TRBJ2-5	TGTGCCAGCAGTTCGGACACGATTTGGGAGACCCAGTACTTC	CASSSDTIWETQYF
TRBV7-9	-	-	TRBJ1-2	TGTGCCAGCAGTCTTGGCACTAACTATGGCTACACCTTC	CASSLGTNYGYTF
TRBV5-6	-	TRBD2	TRBJ2-7	TGTGCCAGCAGCTTGGGGACTAGCGGCCGACCCTACGAGCAGTACTTC	CASSLGTSGRPYEQYF
TRBV2	-	TRBD2	TRBJ2-1	TGTGCCAGCAGCCCCACGCGGGACTACAACAATGAGCAGTTCTTC	CASSPTRDYNNEQFF
TRBV9	-	TRBD1	TRBJ1-6	TGTGCCAGCAGCGCGAACAGGGGAAATTCACCCCTCCACTTT	CASSANRGNSPLHF
TRBV7-2	-	-	TRBJ2-7	TGTGCCAGCAGCCGGGGGTCCTACGAGCAGTACTTC	CASSRGSYEQYF
TRBV2	-	TRBD1	TRBJ2-7	TGTGCCAGCAGTATCCGGGACAGGGACCACGAGCAGTACTTC	CASSIRDRDHEQYF
TRBV7-7	-	-	TRBJ2-5	TGTGCTAGCAGCCTATATATAGGGGAGACCCAGTACTTC	CASSLYIGETQYF
TRBV7-9	-	-	TRBJ2-1	TGTGCCAGCAGCTTAGGCCAGGGCCTCAATGAGCAGTTCTTC	CASSLGQGLNEQFF
TRBV14	-	-	TRBJ2-7	TGTGCCAGCAGCCAAGATGGAAACTACGAGCAGTACTTC	CASSQDGNYEQYF